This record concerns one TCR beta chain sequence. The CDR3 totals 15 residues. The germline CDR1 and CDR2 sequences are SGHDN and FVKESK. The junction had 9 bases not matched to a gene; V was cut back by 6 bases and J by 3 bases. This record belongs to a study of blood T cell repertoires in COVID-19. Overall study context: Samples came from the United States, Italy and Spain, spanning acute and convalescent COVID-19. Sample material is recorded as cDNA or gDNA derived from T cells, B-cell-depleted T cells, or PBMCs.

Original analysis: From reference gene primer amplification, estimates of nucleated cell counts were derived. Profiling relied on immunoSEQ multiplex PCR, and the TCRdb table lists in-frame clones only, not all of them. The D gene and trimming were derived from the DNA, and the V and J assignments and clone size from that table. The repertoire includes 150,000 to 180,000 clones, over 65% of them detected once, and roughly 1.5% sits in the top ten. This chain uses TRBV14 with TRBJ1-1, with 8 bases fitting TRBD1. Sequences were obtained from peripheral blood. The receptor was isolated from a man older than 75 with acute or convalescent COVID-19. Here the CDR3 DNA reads TGTGCCAGCAGTTTCCAACAGGGGGGGGACACTGAAGCTTTCTTT. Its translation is CASSFQQGGDTEAFF.